The next 14 T cell receptor beta chains were all read from a single sample in a study of Graves' ophthalmopathy and Graves' hyperthyroidism. CDR3 regions of TCR beta were amplified from RNA transcripts. HTBI primers were used in a first-round RT-PCR, which preceded a second-round multiplex PCR. TCRdb re-called the multiplex PCR reads through MiXCR, storing one row per CDR3 protein. Found here are over a million distinct CDR3 sequences, about 36% of them singletons; the top ten hold 11%. The sample taken for sequencing was peripheral blood or thyroid tissue (not recorded which). These receptors were taken from an adult man with Graves' hyperthyroidism.

This clonotype was seen a handful of times. The genes are TRBV7-9 and TRBJ2-3; D is possibly TRBD1 (5 bases). The CDR3 is 12 residues long. The V end was cut by 1 base, the J end by 6 bases, with 5 bases between. Germline CDR1 reads SEHNR; CDR2 reads FQNEAQ (reference sequence). CDR3 nucleotides: TGTGCCAGCAGCTTAGAGGGGGATACGCAGTATTTT. Translation gives CASSLEGDTQYF. Together with reference TRBV7-9 and TRBJ2-3, the CDR3 gives the full variable domain: DTGVSQNPRHKITKRGQNVTFRCDPISEHNRLYWYRQTLGQGPEFLTYFQNEAQLEKSRLLSDRFSAERPKGSFSTLEIQRTEQGDSAMYLCASSLEGDTQYFGPGTRLTVL.

This clonotype was observed a few times. V gene TRBV7-8 combines with J gene TRBJ2-5; D may be TRBD1 (5 bases). V was shortened by 4 bases and J by 8 bases, with 8 bases between the two germline ends. CDR3 length: 11 amino acids. The germline V gene has CDR1 SGHVS and CDR2 FQNEAQ. The CDR3 reads CASSYRTTQYF. In nucleotides, the CDR3 is TGTGCCAGCAGCTATAGGACAACCCAGTACTTC.

This clonotype showed up many times. V gene TRBV10-3 combines with J gene TRBJ2-5; 7 bases fit TRBD1. The CDR3 is made up of 15 amino acids. Per germline, CDR1 ENHRY and CDR2 SYGVKD. J gave up 4 bases and V 2 bases, and 7 bases lay outside the gene matches. Here the CDR3 reads CAISEPGTDIETQYF. The DNA of the CDR3 is TGTGCCATCAGTGAGCCCGGGACAGACATAGAGACCCAGTACTTC.

Concerning this clonotype itself: This may be a read error, as it is one base from a much larger clone. This CDR3 reads CASRRLVEAFF. The CDR3 nucleotides read TGTGCCAGCAGGCGTTTAGTAGAAGCTTTCTTT. The V and J genes are TRBV24-1 and TRBJ1-1; unclear D gene. The CDR3 totals 11 residues. Between the trimmed V and J ends, which lost 11 bases and 8 bases, there was a span of 14 bases. CDR1 KGHDR and CDR2 SFDVKD come from the germline V gene.

This clonotype was picked up many times. The V call is TRBV4-1, the J call TRBJ1-6; perhaps TRBD1 as D (6 bases). V shed 0 bases and J shed 14 bases, with 20 bases lying between them. The CDR3 is 16 amino acids. In germline, CDR1 is MGHRA, CDR2 YSYEKL. CDR3 protein: CASSQDWGPTNSALHF. CDR3 coding DNA: TGCGCCAGCAGCCAAGATTGGGGGCCAACAAATTCGGCCCTCCACTTT.

The genes are TRBV14 and TRBJ2-2, with 8 nucleotides matching TRBD2. Trimming removed 1 base from V and 16 bases from J; junction bases left unmatched: 5. Germline V lookup: CDR1 SGHDN, CDR2 FVKESK. This CDR3 is 12 amino acids long. The CDR3 DNA is TGTGCCAGCAGCCAAGTATTAGCGGGAAAGTTTTTT. As protein: CASSQVLAGKFF.

J is TRBJ2-7 and V is TRBV19; TRBD1 matches at 8 bases. Looked up from germline, CDR1 is LNHDA and CDR2 is SQIVND (reference sequence). V lost 10 bases to trimming and J lost 0 bases; unmatched junction nucleotides: 17. This CDR3 has 17 residues. Written as DNA, the CDR3 is TGTGCCACCAGAGGGACAGGCAATGCCTGGGGCTCCTACGAGCAGTACTTC. Protein product: CATRGTGNAWGSYEQYF.

This clonotype showed up just a few times. The gene calls are TRBV9 and TRBJ1-2, with 8 nucleotides matching TRBD1. The J segment lost 8 bases and the V segment lost 0 bases, leaving 6 bases of the junction unmatched. Germline V gene lookup returns CDR1 SGDLS and CDR2 YYNGEE. This CDR3 is 14 amino acids long. The CDR3 DNA follows: TGTGCCAGCAGCGTAGGCAGGGGGCTGGGCGGCTACACCTTC. Translated, it gives CASSVGRGLGGYTF. Complete variable domain (other parts from reference TRBV9 and TRBJ1-2): DSGVTQTPKHLITATGQRVTLRCSPRSGDLSVYWYQQSLDQGLQFLIQYYNGEERAKGNILERFSAQQFPDLHSELNLSSLELGDSALYFCASSVGRGLGGYTFGSGTRLTVV.

This clonotype has at least ten counts. The rearrangement joins TRBV5-1 to TRBJ1-2; unclear D gene. The V end was cut by 1 base, the J end by 3 bases, with 22 bases between. Germline values: CDR1 SGHRS, CDR2 YFSETQ. The CDR3 loop spans 18 amino acids. The CDR3 DNA follows: TGCGCCAGCAGCTTGTTTCCCAGGAGGCTGGCCTCGTACTATGGCTACACCTTC. This translates into CASSLFPRRLASYYGYTF.

This clonotype was seen many times. This rearrangement joins TRBV2 to TRBJ1-3; a possible D gene is TRBD1 (5 bases). The CDR3 spans 14 residues. The ends were cut back, 7 bases at V and 0 bases at J, with 10 bases in the middle. CDR1 is SNHLY and CDR2 is FYNNEI in the germline V gene. The CDR3 DNA follows: TGTGCCAGCACGTGGGGGAGCTCTGGAAACACCATATATTTT. Protein: CASTWGSSGNTIYF.

The gene calls are TRBV20-1 and TRBJ1-5; 8 bases match TRBD1. The CDR3 is 15 residues long. Per the germline V gene, CDR1 is DFQATT and CDR2 is SNEGSKA (reference sequence). V trimming: 6 bases; J trimming: 9 bases; junction bases outside the gene matches: 16. The CDR3 here is CSANAGQVGVRPQHF. The CDR3 region has the DNA TGCAGTGCGAACGCGGGACAGGTGGGGGTAAGGCCCCAGCATTTT.

This clonotype was detected only a few times. The CDR3 bases are TGTGCCAGTAGTATATACTTACAGGGTGGCGAGCAGTACTTC. It yields the protein CASSIYLQGGEQYF. The genes are TRBV19 and TRBJ2-7, with D possibly TRBD1 on 6 matching bases. CDR1 is LNHDA and CDR2 is SQIVND in the germline V gene (reference sequence). Between the trimmed V and J ends, which lost 2 bases and 6 bases, there was a span of 14 bases. The CDR3 loop spans 14 amino acids. Complete variable domain (other parts from reference TRBV19 and TRBJ2-7): DGGITQSPKYLFRKEGQNVTLSCEQNLNHDAMYWYRQDPGQGLRLIYYSQIVNDFQKGDIAEGYSVSREKKESFPLTVTSAQKNPTAFYLCASSIYLQGGEQYFGPGTRLTVT.

The V call is TRBV4-3, the J call TRBJ1-3; 7 bases align to TRBD1. The germline V gene encodes CDR1 LGHNA and CDR2 YSLEER. CDR3 size: 14 residues. V lost 4 bases, J lost 5 bases, and 5 bases stayed unmatched. CDR3 region: CASSLPTGRNTIYF. CDR3 coding DNA: TGCGCCAGCAGCCTACCGACAGGGCGAAACACCATATATTTT.

As regards this clonotype: Compared with germline, one end of the junction differs, possibly owing to a read error. This chain joins TRBV19 and TRBJ2-7, with 9 bases fitting TRBD1. Germline-derived CDR1 and CDR2 are LNHDA and SQIVND (reference sequence). CDR3 size: 13 residues. CDR3: CASSLQGAGELYF. Written as DNA, the CDR3 is TGTGCCAGTAGCCTACAGGGGGCCGGGGAGCTGTACTTC.